This T cell receptor beta chain was identified during a study of response to subunit inactivated influenza vaccine. TCRdb processed the RT-PCR reads anew with MiXCR; each CDR3 protein has one entry. Among about 540,000 distinct CDR3 sequences listed, roughly 15% were seen once. V shed 6 bases and J shed 6 bases, with 24 bases lying between them. This CDR3 has 16 amino acids. This clonotype was observed many times. Its antigen is as yet unknown. Study results and limitations: Each seasonal influenza vaccination, the authors suggested, recruits few new T cells.

The chain employs TRBV12-3 or TRBV12-4 and TRBJ2-7; D may be TRBD1 or TRBD2 (5 bases each). This sequence was found in a man aged 45-65 years who received an inactivated influenza vaccine. The source material was PBMCs from blood, sampled approximately 12 days after vaccination. For the CDR3, the DNA is TGTGCCAGCAGCCCCACGTGGGGCTCGGGGATGCGCGAGCAGTACTTC. It codes for CASSPTWGSGMREQYF.